This TCR beta chain is from a study of response to subunit inactivated influenza vaccine. One entry per CDR3 protein results from TCRdb running MiXCR on the RT-PCR reads. The data contain about 830,000 distinct CDR3 sequences, approximately 17% of them singletons. V was shortened by 5 bases and J by 5 bases, with 15 bases between the two germline ends. This CDR3 region has 15 residues. Germline V gene data show CDR1 as MNHEY and CDR2 as SVGEGT. This sequence originates from a man in his forties or fifties who received an inactivated influenza vaccine. The input for sequencing was PBMCs from blood, taken around 5 days after vaccination. This chain connects TRBV6-2 or TRBV6-3 to TRBJ1-4, with D unresolved. The DNA of the CDR3 is TGTGCCAGCAGTACGTGGACGCCAGAGAATGAAAAACTGTTTTTT. This sequence encodes CASSTWTPENEKLFF.